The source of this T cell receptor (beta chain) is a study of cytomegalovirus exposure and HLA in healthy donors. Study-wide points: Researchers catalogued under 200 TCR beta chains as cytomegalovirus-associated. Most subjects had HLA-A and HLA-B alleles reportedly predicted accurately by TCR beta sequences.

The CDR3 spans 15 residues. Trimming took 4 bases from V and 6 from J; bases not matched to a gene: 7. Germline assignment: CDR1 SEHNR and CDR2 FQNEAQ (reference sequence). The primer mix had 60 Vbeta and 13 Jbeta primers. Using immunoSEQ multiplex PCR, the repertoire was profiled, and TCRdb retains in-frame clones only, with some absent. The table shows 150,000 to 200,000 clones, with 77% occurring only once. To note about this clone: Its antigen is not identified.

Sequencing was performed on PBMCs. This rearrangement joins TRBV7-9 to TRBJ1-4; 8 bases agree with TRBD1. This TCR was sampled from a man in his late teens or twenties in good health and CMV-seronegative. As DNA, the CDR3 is TGTGCCAGCAGCTCCAGGACAGGGTGGGATGAAAAACTGTTTTTT. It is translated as CASSSRTGWDEKLFF.